This T cell receptor beta chain was recovered during a study of T cells expressing NK-cell markers. The length of the CDR3 is 16 residues. From germline, CDR1 is MNHEY and CDR2 SMNVEV (reference sequence). TCRdb reprocessed the 5' RACE reads; each CDR3 protein has one entry and no DNA is given. The sample spans under 500,000 distinct CDR3 sequences; the ten largest clones claim about 7.3%. The source material was blood T cells: a sorted CD56 or NKG2C T cell subset, CD4+ or CD8+ T cells, or bulk PBMC T cells (not recorded which). The J gene is TRBJ1-1, the V gene TRBV27; TCRdb's D call of TRBD1 is untestable without DNA. The TCR sequence derives from a woman between 18 and 75 years old in good health. The CDR3 spells CASSSGTGAPRAEAFF.